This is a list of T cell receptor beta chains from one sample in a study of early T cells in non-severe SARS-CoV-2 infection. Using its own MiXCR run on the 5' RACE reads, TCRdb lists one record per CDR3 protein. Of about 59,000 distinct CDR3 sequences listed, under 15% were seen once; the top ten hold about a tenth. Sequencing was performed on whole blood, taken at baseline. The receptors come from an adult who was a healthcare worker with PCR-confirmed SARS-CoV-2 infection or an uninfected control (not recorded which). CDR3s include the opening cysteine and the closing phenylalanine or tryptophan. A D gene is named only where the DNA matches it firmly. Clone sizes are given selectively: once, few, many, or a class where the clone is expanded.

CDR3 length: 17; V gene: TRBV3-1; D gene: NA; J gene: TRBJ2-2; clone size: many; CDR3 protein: CASSQGGSGPNTGELFF; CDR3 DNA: TGTGCCAGCAGCCAAGGGGGATCGGGGCCGAACACCGGGGAGCTGTTTTTT
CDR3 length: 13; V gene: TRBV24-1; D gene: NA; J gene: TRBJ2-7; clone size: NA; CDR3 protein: CATSSHSSREQYF; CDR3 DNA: TGTGCCACCAGTAGCCACTCGTCACGCGAGCAGTACTTC
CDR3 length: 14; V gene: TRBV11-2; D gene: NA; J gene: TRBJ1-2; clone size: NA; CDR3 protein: CASSFSGRVDGYTF; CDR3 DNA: TGTGCCAGCAGCTTTTCTGGCAGGGTAGATGGCTACACCTTC
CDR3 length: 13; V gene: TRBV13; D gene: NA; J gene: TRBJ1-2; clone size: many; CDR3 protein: CASRLQGGYGYTF; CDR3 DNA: TGTGCCAGCAGACTACAGGGAGGATATGGCTACACCTTC
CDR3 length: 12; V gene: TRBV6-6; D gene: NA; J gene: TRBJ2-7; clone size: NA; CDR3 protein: CASRLTDYEQYF; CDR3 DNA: TGTGCCAGCAGATTGACGGATTACGAGCAGTACTTC
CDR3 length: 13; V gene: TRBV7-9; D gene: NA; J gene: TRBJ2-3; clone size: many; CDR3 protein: CASSQGGGDTQYF; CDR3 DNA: TGTGCCAGCAGCCAGGGGGGAGGAGATACGCAGTATTTT
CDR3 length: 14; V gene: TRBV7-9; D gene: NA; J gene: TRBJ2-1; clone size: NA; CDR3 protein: CASSPTGTNNEQFF; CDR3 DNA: TGTGCCAGCAGCCCCACCGGGACCAACAATGAGCAGTTCTTC
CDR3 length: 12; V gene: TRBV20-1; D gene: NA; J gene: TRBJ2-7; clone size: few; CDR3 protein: CSARFQGYEQYF; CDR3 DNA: TGCAGTGCTAGATTCCAGGGCTACGAGCAGTACTTC
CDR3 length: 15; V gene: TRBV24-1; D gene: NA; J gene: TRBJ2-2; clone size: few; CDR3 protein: CATSGGGKDTGELFF; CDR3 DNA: TGTGCCACGTCCGGAGGGGGAAAGGACACCGGGGAGCTGTTTTTT
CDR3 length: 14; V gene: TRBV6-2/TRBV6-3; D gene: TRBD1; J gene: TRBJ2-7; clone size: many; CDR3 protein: CASRIQGAFYEQYF; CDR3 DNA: TGTGCCAGCAGGATCCAGGGGGCATTCTACGAGCAGTACTTC
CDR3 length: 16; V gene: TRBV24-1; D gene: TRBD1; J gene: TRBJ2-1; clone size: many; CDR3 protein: CATSVGGTGRDNEQFF; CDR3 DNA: TGTGCCACCAGTGTGGGAGGGACAGGGCGAGACAATGAGCAGTTCTTC
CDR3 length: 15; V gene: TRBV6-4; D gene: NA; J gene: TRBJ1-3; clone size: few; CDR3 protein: CASSMWTSSGNTIYF; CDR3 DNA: TGTGCCAGCAGTATGTGGACGAGCTCTGGAAACACCATATATTTT
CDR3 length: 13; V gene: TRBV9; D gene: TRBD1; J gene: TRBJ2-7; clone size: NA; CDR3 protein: CASSLDRGYEQYF; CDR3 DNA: TGTGCCAGCAGCCTAGACAGGGGATACGAGCAGTACTTC
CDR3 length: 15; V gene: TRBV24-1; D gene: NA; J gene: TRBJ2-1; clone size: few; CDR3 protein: CATSDLSIFGNEQFF; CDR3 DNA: TGTGCCACCAGTGATTTGTCGATTTTCGGTAATGAGCAGTTCTTC
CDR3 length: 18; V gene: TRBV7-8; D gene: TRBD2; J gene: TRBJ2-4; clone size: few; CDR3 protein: CASSLGLAGGVAKNIQYF; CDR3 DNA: TGTGCCAGCAGCTTAGGTCTAGCGGGAGGGGTAGCCAAAAACATTCAGTACTTC
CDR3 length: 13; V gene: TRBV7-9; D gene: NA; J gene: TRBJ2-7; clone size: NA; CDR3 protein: CASSPQGTYEQYF; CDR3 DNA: TGTGCCAGCAGCCCCCAAGGGACCTACGAGCAGTACTTC
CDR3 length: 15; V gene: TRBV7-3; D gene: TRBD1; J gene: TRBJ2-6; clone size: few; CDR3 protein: CASSSTGVGANVLTF; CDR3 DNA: TGTGCCAGCAGCTCTACAGGGGTTGGGGCCAACGTCCTGACTTTC
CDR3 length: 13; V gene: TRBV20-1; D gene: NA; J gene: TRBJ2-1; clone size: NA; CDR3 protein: CSADRAGDNEQFF; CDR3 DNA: TGCAGTGCTGACCGGGCCGGAGACAATGAGCAGTTCTTC